This T cell receptor beta chain was identified during a study of cytomegalovirus exposure and HLA in healthy donors. Points from the study as a whole: According to an earlier analysis, most TCR beta V segments yielded productive rearrangements about 90% or about 30% of the time.

In regard to this clone: What it binds is unknown.

Amplification used 60 Vbeta primers and 13 Jbeta primers. Clones were read by immunoSEQ multiplex PCR, and TCRdb kept only the in-frame ones, dropping some. The sample has some 120,000 clones, about 73% seen once. Trimming stripped 5 bases from V and 5 bases from J, with 19 bases between. The germline gives CDR1 MNHEY, CDR2 SMNVEV (reference sequence). The CDR3 length is 15 residues. Source material: PBMCs. V usage is TRBV27 and J usage is TRBJ2-7; perhaps TRBD1 as D (6 bases). The receptor's source is a middle-aged woman in good health and CMV-seronegative. CDR3 amino acids: CASSQGRAGAHEQYF. DNA for the CDR3: TGTGCCAGCAGTCAGGGTCGGGCAGGGGCCCACGAGCAGTACTTC.